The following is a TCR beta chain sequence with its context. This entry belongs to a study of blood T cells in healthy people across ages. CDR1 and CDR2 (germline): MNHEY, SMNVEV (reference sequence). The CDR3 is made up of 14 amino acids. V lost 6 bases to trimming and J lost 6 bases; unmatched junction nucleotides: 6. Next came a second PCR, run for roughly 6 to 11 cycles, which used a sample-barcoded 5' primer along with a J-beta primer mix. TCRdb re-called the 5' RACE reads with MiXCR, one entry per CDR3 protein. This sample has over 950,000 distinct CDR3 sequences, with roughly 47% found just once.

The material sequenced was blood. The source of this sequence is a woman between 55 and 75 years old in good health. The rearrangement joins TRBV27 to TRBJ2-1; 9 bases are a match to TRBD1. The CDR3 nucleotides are TGTGCCAGCAGAACCGGGACAGGGATCAATGAGCAGTTCTTC. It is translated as CASRTGTGINEQFF.